This T cell receptor (beta chain) stems from a study of identical twins. General study findings and limits: Zero-insertion results could be subject to partial confounding by invariant MAIT and iNKT cells. With abundant cord blood beta clonotypes, insertions were fewer; memory repertoires showed no such pattern.

The CDR3 runs 15 residues. Trimming cost V 6 bases and J 2 bases; bases outside gene matches: 6. The authors used template switching to add a universal primer site and gave cDNA unique molecular identifiers. In TCRdb, the 5' RACE reads were re-called with MiXCR into one record per CDR3 protein. The sample includes 700,000 or so distinct CDR3 sequences, 8.5% to 9% of them seen just once. This clonotype was recorded at least ten times. Its antigen remains unidentified. These data are also associated with another study on yellow fever vaccine responses in identical twins. That investigation notes: The authors reported partly convergent, partly personalized vaccine responses in identical twins.

The sequence was collected from a woman under 30 in good health. Sequenced: PBMCs. The rearrangement uses TRBV12-3 or TRBV12-4 and TRBJ2-7, with TRBD2 matching 11 bases. CDR3 sequence: CASSLLAGAPYEQYF. In DNA form, the CDR3 reads TGTGCCAGCAGCTTACTAGCGGGAGCCCCCTACGAGCAGTACTTC.